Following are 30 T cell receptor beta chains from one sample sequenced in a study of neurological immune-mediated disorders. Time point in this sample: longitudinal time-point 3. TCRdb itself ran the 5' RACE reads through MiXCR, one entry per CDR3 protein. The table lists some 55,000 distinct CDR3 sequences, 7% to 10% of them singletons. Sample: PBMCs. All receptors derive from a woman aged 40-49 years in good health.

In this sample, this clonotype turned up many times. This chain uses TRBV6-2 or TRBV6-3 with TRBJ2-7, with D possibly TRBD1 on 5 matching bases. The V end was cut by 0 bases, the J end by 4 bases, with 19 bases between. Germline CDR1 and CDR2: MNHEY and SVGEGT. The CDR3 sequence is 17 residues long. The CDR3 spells CASSYSGAAESSYEQYF. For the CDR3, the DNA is TGTGCCAGCAGTTACTCTGGGGCGGCGGAGTCCTCTTACGAGCAGTACTTC.

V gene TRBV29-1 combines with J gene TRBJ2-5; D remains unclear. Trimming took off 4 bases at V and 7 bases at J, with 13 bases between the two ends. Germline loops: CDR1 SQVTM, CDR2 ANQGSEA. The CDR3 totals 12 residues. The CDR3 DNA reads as TGCAGCGTTGTGGCTAGTGGCGGGACCCAGTACTTC. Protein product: CSVVASGGTQYF.

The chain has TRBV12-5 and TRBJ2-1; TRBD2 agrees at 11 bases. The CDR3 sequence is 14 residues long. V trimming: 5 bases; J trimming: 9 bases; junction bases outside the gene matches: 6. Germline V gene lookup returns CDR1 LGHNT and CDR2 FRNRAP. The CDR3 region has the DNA TGTGCTAGTGGTCGACTAGCGGGGTCAACTGAGCAGTTCTTC. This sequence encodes CASGRLAGSTEQFF.

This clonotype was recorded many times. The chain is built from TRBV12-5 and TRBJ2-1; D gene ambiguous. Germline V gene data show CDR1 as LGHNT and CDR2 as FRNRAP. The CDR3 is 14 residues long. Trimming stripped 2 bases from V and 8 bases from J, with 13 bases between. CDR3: CASGLSTEGDEQFF. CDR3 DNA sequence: TGTGCTAGTGGTTTGTCCACGGAAGGCGATGAGCAGTTCTTC.

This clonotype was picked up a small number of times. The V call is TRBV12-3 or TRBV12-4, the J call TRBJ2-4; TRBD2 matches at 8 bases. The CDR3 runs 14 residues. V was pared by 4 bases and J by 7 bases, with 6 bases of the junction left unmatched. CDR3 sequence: CASSYGGAGNIQYF. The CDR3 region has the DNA TGTGCCAGCAGTTACGGGGGGGCAGGGAACATTCAGTACTTC.

The CDR3 here is CASSAGGQGNTEAFF. CDR3 DNA sequence: TGTGCCAGCAGCGCAGGGGGACAGGGGAACACTGAAGCTTTCTTT. The chain employs TRBV9 and TRBJ1-1; 9 bases agree with TRBD1. The germline gives CDR1 SGDLS, CDR2 YYNGEE. The trim removed 3 bases at V and 1 base at J, leaving 4 bases unmatched. The CDR3 is made up of 15 amino acids.

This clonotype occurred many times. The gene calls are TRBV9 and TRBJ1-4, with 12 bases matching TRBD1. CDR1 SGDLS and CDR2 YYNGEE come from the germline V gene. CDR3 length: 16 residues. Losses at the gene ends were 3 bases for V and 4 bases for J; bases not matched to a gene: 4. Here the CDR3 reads CASSAGTGGYNEKLFF. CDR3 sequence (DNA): TGTGCCAGCAGCGCGGGGACAGGGGGCTATAATGAAAAACTGTTTTTT.

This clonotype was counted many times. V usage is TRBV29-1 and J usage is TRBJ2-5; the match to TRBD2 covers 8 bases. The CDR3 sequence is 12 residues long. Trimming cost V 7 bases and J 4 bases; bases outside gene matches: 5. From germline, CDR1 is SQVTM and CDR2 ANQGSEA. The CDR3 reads CSGRGGRETQYF. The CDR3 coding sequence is TGCAGCGGCCGGGGGGGGAGAGAGACCCAGTACTTC.

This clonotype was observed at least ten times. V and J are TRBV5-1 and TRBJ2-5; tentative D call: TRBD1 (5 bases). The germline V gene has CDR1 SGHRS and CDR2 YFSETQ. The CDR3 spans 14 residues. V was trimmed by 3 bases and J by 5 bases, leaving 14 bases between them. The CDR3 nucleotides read TGCGCCAGCAGCTACTATGGGGCGCGGGAGACCCAGTACTTC. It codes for CASSYYGARETQYF.

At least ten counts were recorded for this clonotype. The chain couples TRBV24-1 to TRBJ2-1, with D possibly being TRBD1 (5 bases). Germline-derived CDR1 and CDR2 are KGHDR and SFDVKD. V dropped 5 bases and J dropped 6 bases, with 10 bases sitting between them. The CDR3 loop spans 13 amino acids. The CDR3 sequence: CATSGAGPNEQFF. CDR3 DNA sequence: TGTGCCACCAGTGGGGCAGGGCCCAATGAGCAGTTCTTC.

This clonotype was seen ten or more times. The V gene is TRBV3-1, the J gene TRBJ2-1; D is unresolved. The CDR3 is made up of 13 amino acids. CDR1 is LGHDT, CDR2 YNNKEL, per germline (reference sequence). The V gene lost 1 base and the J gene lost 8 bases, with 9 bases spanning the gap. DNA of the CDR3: TGTGCCAGCAGCCAAGTGATTTCGGATGAGCAGTTCTTC. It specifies CASSQVISDEQFF.

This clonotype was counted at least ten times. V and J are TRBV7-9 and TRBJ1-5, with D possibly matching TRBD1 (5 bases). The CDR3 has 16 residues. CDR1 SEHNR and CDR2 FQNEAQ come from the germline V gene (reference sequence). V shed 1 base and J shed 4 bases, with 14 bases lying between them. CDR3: CASSLGQGSSNQPQHF. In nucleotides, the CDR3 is TGTGCCAGCAGCTTAGGGCAGGGTAGTAGTAATCAGCCCCAGCATTTT.

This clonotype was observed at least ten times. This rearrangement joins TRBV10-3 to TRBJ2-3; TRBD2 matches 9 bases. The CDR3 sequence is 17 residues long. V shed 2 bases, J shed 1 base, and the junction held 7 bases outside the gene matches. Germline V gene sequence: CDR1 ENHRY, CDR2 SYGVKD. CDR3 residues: CAISETQGLARTDTQYF. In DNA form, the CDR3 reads TGTGCCATCAGTGAGACCCAGGGACTAGCCCGCACAGATACGCAGTATTTT.

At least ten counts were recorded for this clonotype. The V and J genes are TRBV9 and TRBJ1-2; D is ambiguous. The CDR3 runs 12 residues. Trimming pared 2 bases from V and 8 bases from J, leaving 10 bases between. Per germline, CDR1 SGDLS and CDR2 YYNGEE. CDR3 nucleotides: TGTGCCAGCAGCGTTTACTTTCAAGGCTACACCTTC. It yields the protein CASSVYFQGYTF.

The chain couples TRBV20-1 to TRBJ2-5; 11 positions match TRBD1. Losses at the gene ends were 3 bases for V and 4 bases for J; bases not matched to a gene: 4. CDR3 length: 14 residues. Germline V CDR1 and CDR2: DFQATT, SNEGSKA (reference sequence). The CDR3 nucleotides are TGCAGTGCTAGGAGGACAGGGGGCGTAGAGACCCAGTACTTC. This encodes CSARRTGGVETQYF.

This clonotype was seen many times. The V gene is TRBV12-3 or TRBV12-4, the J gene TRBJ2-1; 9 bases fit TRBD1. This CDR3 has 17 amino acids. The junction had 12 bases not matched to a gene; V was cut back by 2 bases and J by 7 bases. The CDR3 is CASSLITSTGGGNEQFF. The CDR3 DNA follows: TGTGCCAGCAGTTTAATAACTTCAACAGGGGGCGGGAATGAGCAGTTCTTC.

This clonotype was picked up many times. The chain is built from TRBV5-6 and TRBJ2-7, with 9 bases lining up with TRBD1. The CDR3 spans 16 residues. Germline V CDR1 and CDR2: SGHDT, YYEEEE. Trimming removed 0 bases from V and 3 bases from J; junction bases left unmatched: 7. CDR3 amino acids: CASSLGPGDRDYEQYF. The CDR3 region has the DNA TGTGCCAGCAGCTTGGGGCCGGGGGACAGGGACTACGAGCAGTACTTC.

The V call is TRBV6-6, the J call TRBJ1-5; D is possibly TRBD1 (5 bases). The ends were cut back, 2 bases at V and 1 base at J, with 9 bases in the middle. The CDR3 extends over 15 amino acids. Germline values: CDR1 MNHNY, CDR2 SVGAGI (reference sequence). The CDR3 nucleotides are TGTGCCAGCAGTTACGCCAGGGCGAGCAATCAGCCCCAGCATTTT. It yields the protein CASSYARASNQPQHF.

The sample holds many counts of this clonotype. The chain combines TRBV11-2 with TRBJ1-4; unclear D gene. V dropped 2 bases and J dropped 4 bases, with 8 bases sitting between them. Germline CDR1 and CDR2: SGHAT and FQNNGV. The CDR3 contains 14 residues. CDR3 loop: CASSLTGLNEKLFF. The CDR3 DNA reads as TGTGCCAGCAGCTTAACCGGCCTTAATGAAAAACTGTTTTTT.

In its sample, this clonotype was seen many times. The CDR3: CASSLWAEGNEQFF. The CDR3 DNA reads TGCGCCAGCAGCTTATGGGCGGAGGGGAATGAGCAGTTCTTC. This chain connects TRBV5-1 to TRBJ2-1; D perhaps matches TRBD2 (6 bases). The germline V and J ends were trimmed by 2 bases and 7 bases, with 13 bases remaining between them. The CDR3 spans 14 residues. Germline assignment: CDR1 SGHRS and CDR2 YFSETQ.

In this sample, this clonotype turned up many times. The CDR3 region has the DNA TGTGCCAGCAGCTTAAACCGGCAGCGCCAAGAGACCCAGTACTTC. Its protein is CASSLNRQRQETQYF. V is TRBV7-2 and J is TRBJ2-5; D not resolved. CDR3 length: 15 amino acids. Germline CDR1 reads SGHTA; CDR2 reads FQGNSA. V lost 2 bases and J lost 1, with 11 bases in between.

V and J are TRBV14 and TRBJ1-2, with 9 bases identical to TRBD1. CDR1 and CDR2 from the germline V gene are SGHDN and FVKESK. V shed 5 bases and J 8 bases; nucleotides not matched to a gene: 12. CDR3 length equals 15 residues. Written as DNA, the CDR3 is TGTGCCAGCAGCTCAACTATGGACAGGGGTAGAGGCTACACCTTC. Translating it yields CASSSTMDRGRGYTF.

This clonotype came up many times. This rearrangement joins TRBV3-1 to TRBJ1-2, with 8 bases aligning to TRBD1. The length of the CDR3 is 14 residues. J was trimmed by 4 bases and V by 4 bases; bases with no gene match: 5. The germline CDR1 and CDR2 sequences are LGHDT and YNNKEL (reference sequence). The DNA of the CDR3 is TGTGCCAGCAGCCGGGGACAGGCCCCCTATGGCTACACCTTC. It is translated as CASSRGQAPYGYTF.

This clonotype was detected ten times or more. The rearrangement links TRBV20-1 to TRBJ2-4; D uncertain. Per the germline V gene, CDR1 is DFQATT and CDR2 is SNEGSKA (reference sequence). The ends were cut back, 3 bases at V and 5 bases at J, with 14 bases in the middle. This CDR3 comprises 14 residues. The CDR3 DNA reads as TGCAGTGCTAGGAGGTCCCCCCTCGAAAACATTCAGTACTTC. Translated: CSARRSPLENIQYF.

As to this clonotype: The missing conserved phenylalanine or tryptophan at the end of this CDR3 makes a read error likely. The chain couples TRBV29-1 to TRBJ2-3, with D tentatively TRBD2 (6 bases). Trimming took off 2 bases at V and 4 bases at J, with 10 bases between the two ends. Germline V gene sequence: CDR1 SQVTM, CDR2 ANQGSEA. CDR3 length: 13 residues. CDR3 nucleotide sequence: TGCAGCGTTGAAATCGGGGGATCAGATACGCAGTATTCT. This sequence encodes CSVEIGGSDTQYS.

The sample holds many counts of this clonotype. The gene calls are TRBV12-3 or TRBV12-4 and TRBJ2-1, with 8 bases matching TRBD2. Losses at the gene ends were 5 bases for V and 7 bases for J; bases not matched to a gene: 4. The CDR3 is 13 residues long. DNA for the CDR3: TGTGCCAGCAGTCACGGGACTAGAAATGAGCAGTTCTTC. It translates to CASSHGTRNEQFF.

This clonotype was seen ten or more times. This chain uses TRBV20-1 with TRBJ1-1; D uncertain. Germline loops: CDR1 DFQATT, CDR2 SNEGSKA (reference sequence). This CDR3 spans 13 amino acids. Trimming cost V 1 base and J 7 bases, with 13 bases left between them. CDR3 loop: CSARGPQAGEAFF. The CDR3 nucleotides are TGCAGTGCTAGAGGGCCTCAAGCTGGTGAAGCTTTCTTT.

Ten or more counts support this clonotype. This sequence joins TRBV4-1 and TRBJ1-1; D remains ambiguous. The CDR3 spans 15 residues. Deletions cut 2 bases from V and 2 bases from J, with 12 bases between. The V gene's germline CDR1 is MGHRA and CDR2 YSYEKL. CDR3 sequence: CASSQFPGRNTEAFF. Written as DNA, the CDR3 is TGCGCCAGCAGCCAATTCCCAGGCCGTAACACTGAAGCTTTCTTT.

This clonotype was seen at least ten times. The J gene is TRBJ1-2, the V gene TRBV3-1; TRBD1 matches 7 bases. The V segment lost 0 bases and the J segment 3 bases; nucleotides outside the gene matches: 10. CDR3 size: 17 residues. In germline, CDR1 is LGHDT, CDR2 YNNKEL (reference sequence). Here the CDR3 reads CASSQDHGVGGDYGYTF. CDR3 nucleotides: TGTGCCAGCAGCCAAGATCATGGTGTAGGGGGCGACTATGGCTACACCTTC.

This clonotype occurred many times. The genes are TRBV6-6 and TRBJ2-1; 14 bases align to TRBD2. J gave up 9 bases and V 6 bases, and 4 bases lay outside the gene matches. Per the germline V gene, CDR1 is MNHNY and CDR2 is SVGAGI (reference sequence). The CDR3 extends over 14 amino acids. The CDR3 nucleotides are TGTGCCAGCAGGGGACTAGCGGGAGTAGGTGAGCAGTTCTTC. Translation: CASRGLAGVGEQFF.